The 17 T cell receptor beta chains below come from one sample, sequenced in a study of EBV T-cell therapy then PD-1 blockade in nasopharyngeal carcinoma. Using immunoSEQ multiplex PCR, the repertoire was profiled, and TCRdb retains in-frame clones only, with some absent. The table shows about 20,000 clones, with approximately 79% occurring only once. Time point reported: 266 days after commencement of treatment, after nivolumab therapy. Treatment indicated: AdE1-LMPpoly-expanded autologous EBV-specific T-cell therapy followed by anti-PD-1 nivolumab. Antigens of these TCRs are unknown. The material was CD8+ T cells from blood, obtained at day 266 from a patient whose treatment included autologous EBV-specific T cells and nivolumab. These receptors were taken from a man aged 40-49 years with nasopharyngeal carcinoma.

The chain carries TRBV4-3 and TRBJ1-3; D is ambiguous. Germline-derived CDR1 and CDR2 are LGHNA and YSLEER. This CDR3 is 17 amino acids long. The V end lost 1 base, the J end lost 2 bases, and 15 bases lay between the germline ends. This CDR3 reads CASSQVPGSATGNTIYF. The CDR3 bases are TGCGCCAGCAGCCAAGTCCCGGGATCAGCCACTGGAAACACCATATATTTT.

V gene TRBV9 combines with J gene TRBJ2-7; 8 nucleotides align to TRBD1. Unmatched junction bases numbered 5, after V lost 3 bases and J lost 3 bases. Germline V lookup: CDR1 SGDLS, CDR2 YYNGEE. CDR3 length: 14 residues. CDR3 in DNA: TGTGCCAGCAGCGGCGGGACAGGTCACTACGAGCAGTACTTC. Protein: CASSGGTGHYEQYF. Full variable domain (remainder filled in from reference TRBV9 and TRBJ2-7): DSGVTQTPKHLITATGQRVTLRCSPRSGDLSVYWYQQSLDQGLQFLIQYYNGEERAKGNILERFSAQQFPDLHSELNLSSLELGDSALYFCASSGGTGHYEQYFGPGTRLTVT.

The CDR3 DNA reads as TGTGCCAGCAGCTTCTCCGGGGGCTACGAGCAGTACTTC. It is translated as CASSFSGGYEQYF. The chain couples TRBV7-8 to TRBJ2-7, with TRBD2 as a possible D gene (6 bases). The CDR3 has 13 residues. V lost 3 bases, J lost 3 bases, and 9 bases lay in between. Germline CDR1 SGHVS, CDR2 FQNEAQ.

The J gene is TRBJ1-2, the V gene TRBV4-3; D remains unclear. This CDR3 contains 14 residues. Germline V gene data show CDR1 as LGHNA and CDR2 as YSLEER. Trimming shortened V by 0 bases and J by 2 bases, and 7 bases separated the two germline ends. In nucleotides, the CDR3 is TGCGCCAGCAGCCAAGATGCAGGCAACTATGGCTACACCTTC. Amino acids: CASSQDAGNYGYTF.

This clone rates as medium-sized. Here the CDR3 DNA reads TGTGCCAGCAGCTTAGGATTGCCAGGGGATAGCAATCAGCCCCAGCATTTT. Translated: CASSLGLPGDSNQPQHF. This chain uses TRBV7-8 with TRBJ1-5, with a tentative D call TRBD1 (6 bases). The CDR3 length is 17 residues. CDR1 is SGHVS and CDR2 is FQNEAQ in the germline V gene. Trimming removed 1 base from V and 0 bases from J, with 13 bases in between.

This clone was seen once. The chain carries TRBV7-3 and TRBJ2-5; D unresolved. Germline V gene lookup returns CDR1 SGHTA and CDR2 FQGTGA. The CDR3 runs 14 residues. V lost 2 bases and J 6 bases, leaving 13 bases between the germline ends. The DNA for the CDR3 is TGTGCCAGCAGCTTAGAAGGGAATGGGAAGACCCAGTACTTC. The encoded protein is CASSLEGNGKTQYF.

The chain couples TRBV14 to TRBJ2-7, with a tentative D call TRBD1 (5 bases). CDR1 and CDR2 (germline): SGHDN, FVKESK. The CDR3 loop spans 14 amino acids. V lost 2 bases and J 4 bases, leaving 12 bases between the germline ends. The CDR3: CASSQLGVGYEQYF. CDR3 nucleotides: TGTGCCAGCAGCCAATTAGGGGTGGGATACGAGCAGTACTTC.

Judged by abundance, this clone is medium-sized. This CDR3 is CASSDLGTPNPYEQYF. CDR3 DNA: TGTGCCAGCTCGGACTTGGGGACACCTAACCCCTACGAGCAGTACTTC. This chain connects TRBV7-9 to TRBJ2-7, with TRBD1 as a possible D gene (6 bases). This CDR3 has 16 residues. Germline V lookup: CDR1 SEHNR, CDR2 FQNEAQ (reference sequence). The V and J ends lost 8 bases and 2 bases respectively, with 22 bases between them. Together with reference TRBV7-9 and TRBJ2-7, the CDR3 gives the full variable domain: DTGVSQNPRHKITKRGQNVTFRCDPISEHNRLYWYRQTLGQGPEFLTYFQNEAQLEKSRLLSDRFSAERPKGSFSTLEIQRTEQGDSAMYLCASSDLGTPNPYEQYFGPGTRLTVT.

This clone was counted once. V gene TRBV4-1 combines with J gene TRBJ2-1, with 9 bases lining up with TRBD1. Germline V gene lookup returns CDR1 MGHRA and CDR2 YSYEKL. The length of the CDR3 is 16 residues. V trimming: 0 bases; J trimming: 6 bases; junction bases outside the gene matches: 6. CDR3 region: CASSQDFGTGSNEQFF. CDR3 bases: TGCGCCAGCAGCCAAGATTTCGGGACAGGGTCCAATGAGCAGTTCTTC.

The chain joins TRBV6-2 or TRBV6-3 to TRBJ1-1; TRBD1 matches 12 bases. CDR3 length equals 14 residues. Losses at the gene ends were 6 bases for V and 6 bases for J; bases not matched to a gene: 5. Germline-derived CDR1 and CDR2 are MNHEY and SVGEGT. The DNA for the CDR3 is TGTGCCAGCAGCGGGACAGGGGGCAGCGCTGAAGCTTTCTTT. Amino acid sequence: CASSGTGGSAEAFF.

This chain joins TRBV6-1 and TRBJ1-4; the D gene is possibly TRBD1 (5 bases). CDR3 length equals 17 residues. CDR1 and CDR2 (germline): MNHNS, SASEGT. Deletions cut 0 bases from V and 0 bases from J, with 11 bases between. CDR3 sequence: CASSEAQGLATNEKLFF. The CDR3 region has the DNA TGTGCCAGCAGTGAAGCTCAGGGTCTCGCAACTAATGAAAAACTGTTTTTT.

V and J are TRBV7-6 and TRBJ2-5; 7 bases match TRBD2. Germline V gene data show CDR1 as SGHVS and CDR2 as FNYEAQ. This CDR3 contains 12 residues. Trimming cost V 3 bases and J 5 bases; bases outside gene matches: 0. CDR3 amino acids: CASSFSGETQYF. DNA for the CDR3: TGTGCCAGCAGCTTTAGCGGGGAGACCCAGTACTTC.

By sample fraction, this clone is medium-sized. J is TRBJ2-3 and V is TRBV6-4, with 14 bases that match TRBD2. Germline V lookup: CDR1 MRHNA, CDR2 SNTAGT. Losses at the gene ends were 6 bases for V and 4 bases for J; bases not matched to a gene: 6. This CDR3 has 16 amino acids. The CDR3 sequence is CASSDRLAGGPDTQYF. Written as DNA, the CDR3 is TGTGCCAGCAGCGACAGACTAGCGGGGGGGCCAGATACGCAGTATTTT.

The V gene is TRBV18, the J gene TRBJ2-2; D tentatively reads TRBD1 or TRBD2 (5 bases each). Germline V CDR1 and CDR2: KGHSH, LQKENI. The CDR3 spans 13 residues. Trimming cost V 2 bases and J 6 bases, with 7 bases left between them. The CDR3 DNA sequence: TGTGCCAGCTCACCATGGGGGTCCGGGGAGCTGTTTTTT. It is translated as CASSPWGSGELFF.

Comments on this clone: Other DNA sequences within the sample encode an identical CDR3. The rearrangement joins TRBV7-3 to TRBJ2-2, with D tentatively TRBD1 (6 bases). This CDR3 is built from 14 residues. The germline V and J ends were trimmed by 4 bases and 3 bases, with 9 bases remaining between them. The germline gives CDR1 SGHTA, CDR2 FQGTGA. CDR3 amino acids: CASSSTGYTGELFF. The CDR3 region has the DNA TGTGCCAGCAGCTCCACAGGGTACACCGGGGAGCTGTTTTTT. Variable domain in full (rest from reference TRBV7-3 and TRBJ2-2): GAGVSQTPSNKVTEKGKYVELRCDPISGHTALYWYRQSLGQGPEFLIYFQGTGAADDSGLPNDRFFAVRPEGSVSTLKIQRTERGDSAVYLCASSSTGYTGELFFGEGSRLTVL.

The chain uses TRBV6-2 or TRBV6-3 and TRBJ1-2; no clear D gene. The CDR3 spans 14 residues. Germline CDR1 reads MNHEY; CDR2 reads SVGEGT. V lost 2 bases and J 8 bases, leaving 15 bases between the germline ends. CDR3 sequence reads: CASSYDHKGDGYTF. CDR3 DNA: TGTGCCAGCAGTTACGACCACAAGGGAGACGGCTACACCTTC.

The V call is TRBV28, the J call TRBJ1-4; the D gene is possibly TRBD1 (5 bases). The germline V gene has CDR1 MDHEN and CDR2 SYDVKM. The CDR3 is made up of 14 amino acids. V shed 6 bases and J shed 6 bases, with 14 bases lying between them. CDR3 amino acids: CASRSGLPYEKLFF. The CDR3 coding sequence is TGTGCCAGCAGATCAGGGTTACCTTATGAAAAACTGTTTTTT.